This TCR beta chain stems from a study of identical twins. Template switching added a universal primer site, and cDNA bore unique molecular identifiers. TCRdb redid the calling of the 5' RACE reads with MiXCR, one entry per CDR3 protein. The data hold more than 400,000 distinct CDR3 sequences, with roughly 15% observed a single time. V was clipped by 9 bases and J by 5 bases, with 13 bases between them. The CDR3 is 12 residues long. As concerns this clonotype: The antigen remains unidentified.

Study-wide points: In cord blood, abundant beta clonotypes had fewer insertions; memory showed no trend. Because invariant MAIT and iNKT cells could be present, zero-insertion analyses could be partly confounded.

These same data were also listed under a study on yellow fever vaccine responses in identical twins. As reported in that work: Each twin's T cell response to the vaccine was reported to look partly convergent and partly personalized.

Sequencing was performed on CD4+ T cells sorted from blood. This chain connects TRBV12-3 or TRBV12-4 to TRBJ2-5; D not certain. This TCR was sampled from a woman aged 18-35 years in good health. In DNA form, the CDR3 reads TGTGCCAGTCGGTGGGTAGAGGAGACCCAGTACTTC. It translates to CASRWVEETQYF.